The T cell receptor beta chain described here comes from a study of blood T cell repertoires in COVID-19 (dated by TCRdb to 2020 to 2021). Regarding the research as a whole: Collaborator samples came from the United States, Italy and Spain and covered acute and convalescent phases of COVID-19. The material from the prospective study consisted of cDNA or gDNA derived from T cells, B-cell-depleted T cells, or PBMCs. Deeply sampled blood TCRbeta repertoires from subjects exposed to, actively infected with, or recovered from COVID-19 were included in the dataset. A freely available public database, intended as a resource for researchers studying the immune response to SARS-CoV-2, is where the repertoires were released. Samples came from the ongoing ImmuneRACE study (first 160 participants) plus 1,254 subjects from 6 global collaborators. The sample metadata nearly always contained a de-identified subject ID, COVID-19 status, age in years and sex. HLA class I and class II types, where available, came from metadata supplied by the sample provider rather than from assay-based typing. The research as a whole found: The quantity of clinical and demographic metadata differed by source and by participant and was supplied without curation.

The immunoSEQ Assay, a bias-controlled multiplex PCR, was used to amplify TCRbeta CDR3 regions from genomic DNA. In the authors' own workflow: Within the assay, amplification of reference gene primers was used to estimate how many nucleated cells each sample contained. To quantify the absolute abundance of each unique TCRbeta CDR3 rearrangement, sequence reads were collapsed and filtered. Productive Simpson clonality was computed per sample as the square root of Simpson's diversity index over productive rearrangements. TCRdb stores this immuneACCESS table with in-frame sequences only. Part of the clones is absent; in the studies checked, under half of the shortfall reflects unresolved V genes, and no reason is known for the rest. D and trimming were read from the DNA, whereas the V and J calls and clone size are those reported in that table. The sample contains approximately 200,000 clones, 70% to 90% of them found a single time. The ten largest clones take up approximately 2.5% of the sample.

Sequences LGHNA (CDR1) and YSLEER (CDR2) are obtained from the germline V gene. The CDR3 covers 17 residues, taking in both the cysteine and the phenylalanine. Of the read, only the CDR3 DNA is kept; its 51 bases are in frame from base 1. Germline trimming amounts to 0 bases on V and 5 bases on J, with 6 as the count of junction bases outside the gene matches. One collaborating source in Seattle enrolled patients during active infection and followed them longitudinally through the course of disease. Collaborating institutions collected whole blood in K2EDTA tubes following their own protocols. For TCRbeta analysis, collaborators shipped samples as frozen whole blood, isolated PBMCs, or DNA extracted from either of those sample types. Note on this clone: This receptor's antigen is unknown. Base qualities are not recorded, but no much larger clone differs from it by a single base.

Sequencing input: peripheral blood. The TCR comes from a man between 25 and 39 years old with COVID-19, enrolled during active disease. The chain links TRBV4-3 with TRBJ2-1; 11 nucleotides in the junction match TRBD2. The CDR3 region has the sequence CASSQEYGTSGNNEQFF. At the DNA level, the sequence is TGCGCCAGCAGCCAAGAATATGGGACTAGCGGAAACAATGAGCAGTTCTTC.